Here is one T cell receptor (beta chain) with its context. Only in-frame clones appear in the TCRdb table, and some are missing; sequencing was by immunoSEQ multiplex PCR. The sample lists some 300,000 clones; around 90% were seen once. This sample was included in a study of blood T cell repertoires in COVID-19. The J segment lost 5 bases and the V segment lost 0 bases, leaving 2 bases of the junction unmatched. The CDR3 runs 14 residues. Germline V gene lookup returns CDR1 MNHEY and CDR2 SMNVEV (reference sequence). This sequence joins TRBV27 and TRBJ1-1; 8 bases align to TRBD1. This clonotype originated in a woman aged 25 to 39 who had recovered from COVID-19. Sequencing used PBMCs or T cells enriched from blood (not recorded which). The CDR3 spells CASSLSRQGTEAFF. CDR3 DNA sequence: TGTGCCAGCAGTTTATCCCGACAGGGGACTGAAGCTTTCTTT.